Listed here is a single T cell receptor (beta chain). This entry comes from a study of blood T cells in healthy people across ages. Germline V gives CDR1 SEHNR, CDR2 FQNEAQ (reference sequence). The CDR3 runs 15 residues. The ends were cut back, 1 base at V and 0 bases at J, with 8 bases in the middle. A J-beta primer mix and a sample-barcoded 5' primer were used in a second PCR of about 6 to 12 cycles. TCRdb re-derived calls from the 5' RACE reads in MiXCR, one entry per CDR3 protein. The table records 540,000 or so distinct CDR3 sequences, approximately 25% of them present only once. These same data were also listed under a study on T cells of mothers and their children.

The receptor was derived from a boy aged 5-17 years in good health. The chain joins TRBV7-9 to TRBJ2-3, with D unclear. Sequenced material: blood. The chain's CDR3 is CASSLGKTSTDTQYF. The CDR3 DNA follows: TGTGCCAGCAGCTTAGGAAAAACTAGCACAGATACGCAGTATTTT.